A single sample is the source of the 21 T cell receptor beta chains below, sequenced in a study of cytomegalovirus exposure and HLA in healthy donors (dated by TCRdb to about 2017). The library was generated by the immunoSEQ multiplex PCR assay. A mixture of 60 forward primers for TCR Vbeta segments and 13 reverse primers for TCR Jbeta segments was used in the multiplex PCR. In TCRdb, the immuneACCESS table is reduced to in-frame sequences with V and J assigned. These tables do not hold every clone; where another copy was compared, an unresolved V gene accounts for under half, and the others remain unexplained. Here the sample has about 60,000 clones; around three quarters occur a single time. The ten largest clones add up to less than 20% of the sample. The sequencing sample was made of PBMCs. The receptors were sampled from a woman in her sixties or seventies in good health and CMV-seropositive.

This chain uses TRBV6-4 with TRBJ2-7, with D perhaps TRBD2 (5 bases). There are 14 residues in the CDR3. Per germline, CDR1 MRHNA and CDR2 SNTAGT. V was cut by 2 bases and J by 7 bases, with 15 bases left in between. For the CDR3, the DNA is TGTGCCAGCAGTGACGGCGAGGGCGCCGGGGAGCAGTACTTC. This gives the protein CASSDGEGAGEQYF.

V usage is TRBV7-2 and J usage is TRBJ1-3, with TRBD1 identical over 10 bases. The CDR3 totals 14 residues. Germline CDR1 SGHTA, CDR2 FQGNSA. The ends lost 5 bases at V and 8 bases at J; junction bases unmatched: 6. The CDR3 reads CASSERDRGDTIYF. CDR3 nucleotide sequence: TGTGCCAGCAGCGAACGGGACAGGGGAGACACCATATATTTT. Variable domain in full (rest from reference TRBV7-2 and TRBJ1-3): GAGVSQSPSNKVTEKGKDVELRCDPISGHTALYWYRQSLGQGLEFLIYFQGNSAPDKSGLPSDRFSAERTGGSVSTLTIQRTQQEDSAVYLCASSERDRGDTIYFGEGSWLTVV.

The J gene is TRBJ2-1, the V gene TRBV20-1; D is undetermined. Trimming cost V 7 bases and J 3 bases, with 7 bases left between them. Germline V gene lookup returns CDR1 DFQATT and CDR2 SNEGSKA (reference sequence). The CDR3 contains 11 residues. CDR3 amino acids: CSGADYNEQFF. The CDR3 DNA reads TGCAGTGGGGCAGACTACAATGAGCAGTTCTTC.

The rearrangement links TRBV20-1 to TRBJ1-3; unclear D gene. The germline gives CDR1 DFQATT, CDR2 SNEGSKA (reference sequence). V lost 2 bases and J lost 5, with 4 bases in between. The CDR3 runs 11 residues. CDR3 region: CSARHRNTIYF. DNA of the CDR3: TGCAGTGCTAGACATCGAAACACCATATATTTT.

In nucleotides, the CDR3 is TGTGCCAGCAGCTTACAGGGAGGGAATCAGCCCCAGCATTTT. Translation gives CASSLQGGNQPQHF. V is TRBV7-8 and J is TRBJ1-5, with a weak D call TRBD1 (5 bases). This CDR3 comprises 14 residues. V was clipped by 2 bases and J by 4 bases, with 9 bases between them. Germline CDR1 SGHVS, CDR2 FQNEAQ.

This sequence joins TRBV9 and TRBJ2-7; 7 bases are a match to TRBD1. The germline V gene has CDR1 SGDLS and CDR2 YYNGEE. The CDR3 is 14 residues long. With 3 bases clipped from V and 6 bases from J, the junction kept 9 bases outside the gene matches. The CDR3 DNA reads TGTGCCAGCAGCGCCTGGGACAGCTCGGGCGAGCAGTACTTC. It encodes CASSAWDSSGEQYF.

This clone has a handful of counts. V gene TRBV6-6 combines with J gene TRBJ1-1; D not certain. V was cut by 4 bases and J by 7 bases, with 10 bases left in between. This CDR3 spans 12 amino acids. Germline-derived CDR1 and CDR2 are MNHNY and SVGAGI (reference sequence). The CDR3 DNA reads as TGTGCCAGCAGTTCCAAACAAAGTGAAGCTTTCTTT. Its translation: CASSSKQSEAFF.

The chain uses TRBV2 and TRBJ2-2, with 9 bases matching TRBD2. The CDR3 is 15 amino acids. V trimming: 4 bases; J trimming: 6 bases; junction bases outside the gene matches: 6. Germline-derived CDR1 and CDR2 are SNHLY and FYNNEI. The CDR3 DNA sequence: TGTGCCAGCAGTGCTAGCGGGGTAGTATCCGGGGAGCTGTTTTTT. It yields the protein CASSASGVVSGELFF.

The chain couples TRBV5-1 to TRBJ2-3, with D tentatively TRBD1 (5 bases). With 4 bases removed from V and 0 bases from J, the gap between germline ends came to 15 bases. Looked up from germline, CDR1 is SGHRS and CDR2 is YFSETQ. The CDR3 runs to 16 residues. CDR3 amino acids: CASSQLLTASTDTQYF. CDR3 bases: TGCGCCAGCAGCCAACTCCTGACAGCTAGCACAGATACGCAGTATTTT.

The chain carries TRBV7-6 and TRBJ2-2, with a possible D match to TRBD1 (6 bases). V was clipped by 5 bases and J by 13 bases, with 8 bases between them. The germline gives CDR1 SGHVS, CDR2 FNYEAQ. CDR3 length: 10 residues. The CDR3 DNA sequence: TGTGCCAGCAGCGGACAGTGGCTGTTTTTT. Translating gives CASSGQWLFF.

J is TRBJ2-2 and V is TRBV9; 8 nucleotides align to TRBD1. After removal of 5 bases from V and 2 bases from J, the junction contained 5 bases not matched to a gene. Germline CDR1 SGDLS, CDR2 YYNGEE. CDR3 length: 15 residues. In DNA, the CDR3 is TGTGCCAGCAGTGACAGGGGAGGAAACACCGGGGAGCTGTTTTTT. This encodes CASSDRGGNTGELFF.

This clone was seen a few times. The J gene is TRBJ2-7, the V gene TRBV4-2; D is ambiguous. Trimming left V 3 bases short and J 1 base short, with 16 bases between. This CDR3 region has 16 residues. Germline CDR1 reads LGHNA; CDR2 reads YNFKEQ. The CDR3 is CASSHPQKALSYEQYF. CDR3 DNA: TGTGCCAGCAGCCACCCACAGAAGGCCCTTTCCTACGAGCAGTACTTC.

This clone was seen just once. The chain combines TRBV10-1 with TRBJ2-5; 7 bases agree with TRBD1. Germline values: CDR1 WNHNN, CDR2 SYGVQD (reference sequence). The CDR3 contains 14 residues. The junction had 6 bases not matched to a gene; V was cut back by 3 bases and J by 5 bases. The CDR3 spells CASSDLGRGETQYF. CDR3 in DNA: TGCGCCAGCAGTGATCTGGGCAGGGGGGAGACCCAGTACTTC.

V is TRBV18 and J is TRBJ1-1; D gene uncertain. This CDR3 comprises 13 residues. Between the trimmed V and J ends, which lost 6 bases and 1 base, there was a span of 9 bases. CDR1 and CDR2 from the germline V gene are KGHSH and LQKENI. CDR3 in DNA: TGTGCCAGCTCGAGGGAGGGGAACACTGAAGCTTTCTTT. Protein product: CASSREGNTEAFF. Complete variable domain (other parts from reference TRBV18 and TRBJ1-1): NAGVMQNPRHLVRRRGQEARLRCSPMKGHSHVYWYRQLPEEGLKFMVYLQKENIIDESGMPKERFSAEFPKEGPSILRIQQVVRGDSAAYFCASSREGNTEAFFGQGTRLTVV.

V usage is TRBV13 and J usage is TRBJ2-7; D is perhaps TRBD1 (6 bases). This CDR3 is built from 13 residues. The germline CDR1 and CDR2 sequences are PRHDT and FYEKMQ (reference sequence). Trimming removed 5 bases at V and 2 bases at J, with 10 bases between. The CDR3 DNA sequence: TGTGCCAGCAGCATCCGGGACACCTACGAGCAGTACTTC. Translating gives CASSIRDTYEQYF.

This clone was observed a few times. The chain combines TRBV15 with TRBJ1-4; no firm D call. Germline V gives CDR1 LNHNV, CDR2 YYDKDF (reference sequence). V dropped 2 bases and J dropped 6 bases, with 19 bases sitting between them. The CDR3 runs to 17 residues. This CDR3 reads CATSRFYKEPGYEKLFF. Here the CDR3 DNA reads TGTGCCACCAGCAGATTTTACAAAGAACCGGGATATGAAAAACTGTTTTTT.

This clone was counted a few times. The chain has TRBV4-3 and TRBJ1-1; no reliable D call. The CDR3 has 16 amino acids. The V gene's germline CDR1 is LGHNA and CDR2 YSLEER. With 0 bases removed from V and 4 bases from J, the gap between germline ends came to 15 bases. The CDR3 sequence is CASSQDRPPQATEAFF. The CDR3 coding sequence is TGCGCCAGCAGCCAAGATCGCCCCCCGCAGGCCACTGAAGCTTTCTTT.

The chain employs TRBV19 and TRBJ1-2, with 8 bases fitting TRBD1. This CDR3 is 14 amino acids long. The J segment lost 6 bases and the V segment lost 2 bases, leaving 5 bases of the junction unmatched. Germline lookup yields CDR1 LNHDA and CDR2 SQIVND (reference sequence). CDR3 nucleotide sequence: TGTGCCAGTAGTATATGGGACAGGAGCCATGGCTACACCTTC. Translation gives CASSIWDRSHGYTF. Full variable domain (remainder filled in from reference TRBV19 and TRBJ1-2): DGGITQSPKYLFRKEGQNVTLSCEQNLNHDAMYWYRQDPGQGLRLIYYSQIVNDFQKGDIAEGYSVSREKKESFPLTVTSAQKNPTAFYLCASSIWDRSHGYTFGSGTRLTVV.

As DNA, the CDR3 is TGTGCCAGCAGCTTAGAGCCCCGCGGGGGACATGCCGGGTACGAGCAGTACTTC. Its protein product is CASSLEPRGGHAGYEQYF. J is TRBJ2-7 and V is TRBV7-6; perhaps TRBD2 as D (7 bases). The V end was cut by 1 base, the J end by 4 bases, with 23 bases between. Looked up from germline, CDR1 is SGHVS and CDR2 is FNYEAQ. The CDR3 runs 18 residues.

This clone was observed a handful of times. This chain links TRBV4-3 with TRBJ2-1, with 12 bases that match TRBD2. The CDR3 is 15 residues long. V trimming: 1 base; J trimming: 6 bases; junction bases outside the gene matches: 1. Per the germline V gene, CDR1 is LGHNA and CDR2 is YSLEER. CDR3 bases: TGCGCCAGCAGCCAAGGGACTAGCGGGGTCAATGAGCAGTTCTTC. Translated: CASSQGTSGVNEQFF.

The chain recombines TRBV7-8 with TRBJ2-4, with 8 bases aligning to TRBD1. The V gene's germline CDR1 is SGHVS and CDR2 FQNEAQ. The CDR3 is 14 amino acids. Trimming removed 5 bases from V and 1 base from J; junction bases left unmatched: 1. The CDR3 DNA follows: TGTGCCAGCAGCGACAGGGGTGCCAAAAACATTCAGTACTTC. Its protein is CASSDRGAKNIQYF. Based on the CDR3 plus reference TRBV7-8 and TRBJ2-4, the full variable domain is GAGVSQSPRYKVAKRGQDVALRCDPISGHVSLFWYQQALGQGPEFLTYFQNEAQLDKSGLPSDRFFAERPEGSVSTLKIQRTQQEDSAVYLCASSDRGAKNIQYFGAGTRLSVL.